This is a list of T cell receptor beta chains from one sample in a study of T cell responses to AZD1222 COVID-19 vaccine. Assay: immunoSEQ multiplex PCR; the TCRdb copy retains only in-frame clones and omits some. The sample consists of about 96,000 clones, about 90% of them appearing once. This sample comprised peripheral blood, obtained on day 0 of AZD1222 vaccination. These TCRs come from an adult in good health. CDR3s include the opening cysteine and the closing phenylalanine or tryptophan. Fields, in order: clone size, V gene, D gene, J gene, CDR3 DNA, CDR3 protein. A D gene is named only where the DNA matches it firmly. The size entry is marked missing in some rows and otherwise reads once, few, many or a size class.

>NA|TRBV6-5|NA|TRBJ2-7
TGTGCCAGCTACCGAGGAGGGAACTCCTACGAGCAGTACTTC
CASYRGGNSYEQYF
>NA|TRBV7-9|NA|TRBJ1-1
TGTGCCAGCAGCTTAGTAGGGAACACTGAAGCTTTCTTT
CASSLVGNTEAFF
>few|TRBV28|TRBD2|TRBJ2-7
TGTGCCAGCAGTTTACCCAGACTAGCGGGAGTTAATGAGCAGTACTTC
CASSLPRLAGVNEQYF
>NA|TRBV7-2|NA|TRBJ2-2
TGTGCCAGCAGCGCCAGTTTCGCCGGGGAGCTGTTTTTT
CASSASFAGELFF
>NA|TRBV7-2|TRBD2|TRBJ2-1
TGTGCCAGCAGCTTAGAGGGACTAGCGGGACTTACTTCGCGCAATGAGCAGTTCTTC
CASSLEGLAGLTSRNEQFF
>NA|TRBV3-1/TRBV3-2|TRBD1|TRBJ1-4
TGTGCCAGCAGCCGCGGACAGGGTTTAGCTGGAAAACTGTTTTTT
CASSRGQGLAGKLFF
>NA|TRBV9|NA|TRBJ2-1
TGTGCCAGCAGCGTAGCTAGTCAACATGAGCAGTTCTTC
CASSVASQHEQFF
>NA|TRBV19|NA|TRBJ1-3
TGTGCCAGTAAGGCCGGCTGGGGCTCTGGAAACACCATATATTTT
CASKAGWGSGNTIYF
>NA|TRBV7-9|NA|TRBJ2-2
TGTGCCAGCAGCTCCCAGGGCTCTAGCACCGGGGAGCTGTTTTTT
CASSSQGSSTGELFF
>NA|TRBV5-1|NA|TRBJ1-1
TGCGCCAGCAGCCTTCGGGACCCCCAGGCCACTGAAGCTTTCTTT
CASSLRDPQATEAFF
>NA|TRBV3-1/TRBV3-2|NA|TRBJ2-2
TGTGCCAGCAGCCAAACGGGACACCCGTACACCGGGGAGCTGTTTTTT
CASSQTGHPYTGELFF
>NA|TRBV19|TRBD2|TRBJ2-5
TGTGCCAGTAGTCCCCGGGGGGGCGGGCCGCAAGAGACCCAGTACTTC
CASSPRGGGPQETQYF
>NA|TRBV6-4|NA|TRBJ1-2
TGTGCCAGCAGTCCCACGGGGAACAAAGGTGGCTACACCTTC
CASSPTGNKGGYTF